A selection of T cell receptor beta chains follows, all from one sample in a study of Graves' ophthalmopathy and Graves' hyperthyroidism. TCRdb fed the multiplex PCR reads into MiXCR, producing one record per CDR3 protein. This sample has approximately 460,000 distinct CDR3 sequences, with approximately 15% found just once. Sequenced sample: blood. The receptors originated from a woman in her thirties with Graves' ophthalmopathy. Each CDR3 is given with its conserved first and last residue. The order of the fields is D gene, clone size, J gene, V gene, CDR3 protein, CDR3 DNA. A D gene is named only where the DNA matches it firmly. Size tells how often a clone was seen (once, few, many) or the class of an expanded clone, and some rows leave it out.

d_gene: TRBD1
abundance: many
j_gene: TRBJ1-2
v_gene: TRBV24-1
CDR3aa: CATRPRTGNYGYTF
CDR3nt: TGTGCCACCAGACCACGGACAGGGAACTATGGCTACACCTTC

d_gene: NA
abundance: many
j_gene: TRBJ1-2
v_gene: TRBV28
CDR3aa: CASTKAGGYGYTF
CDR3nt: TGTGCCAGCACAAAAGCCGGGGGATATGGCTACACCTTC

d_gene: NA
abundance: many
j_gene: TRBJ1-5
v_gene: TRBV19
CDR3aa: CASSIDGYQPQHF
CDR3nt: TGTGCCAGTAGTATCGACGGGTATCAGCCCCAGCATTTT

d_gene: TRBD1
abundance: many
j_gene: TRBJ1-2
v_gene: TRBV5-5
CDR3aa: CASSLALQGNYGYTF
CDR3nt: TGTGCCAGCAGCTTGGCCCTACAGGGGAACTATGGCTACACCTTC

d_gene: TRBD1
abundance: many
j_gene: TRBJ1-1
v_gene: TRBV6-1
CDR3aa: CASSEVGGPLMNTEAFF
CDR3nt: TGTGCCAGCAGTGAAGTAGGGGGCCCACTTATGAACACTGAAGCTTTCTTT

d_gene: NA
abundance: many
j_gene: TRBJ1-1
v_gene: TRBV29-1
CDR3aa: CSVNSLGAENTEAFF
CDR3nt: TGCAGCGTTAATTCTCTGGGGGCGGAGAACACTGAAGCTTTCTTT

d_gene: NA
abundance: many
j_gene: TRBJ2-7
v_gene: TRBV12-3/TRBV12-4
CDR3aa: CASTSRVGVEQYF
CDR3nt: TGTGCCAGCACAAGTAGAGTTGGAGTCGAGCAGTACTTC

d_gene: NA
abundance: many
j_gene: TRBJ1-3
v_gene: TRBV13
CDR3aa: CASSSGQQRHNTIYF
CDR3nt: TGTGCCAGCAGCTCCGGGCAGCAACGGCACAACACCATATATTTT

d_gene: NA
abundance: many
j_gene: TRBJ1-2
v_gene: TRBV20-1
CDR3aa: CSAGDGGQTYGYTF
CDR3nt: TGCAGTGCTGGAGACGGAGGACAGACCTATGGCTACACCTTC

d_gene: NA
abundance: many
j_gene: TRBJ2-7
v_gene: TRBV5-1
CDR3aa: CASSLAEGFEQYF
CDR3nt: TGCGCCAGCAGCTTGGCCGAAGGGTTCGAGCAGTACTTC

d_gene: NA
abundance: many
j_gene: TRBJ2-7
v_gene: TRBV28
CDR3aa: CASSFRLSSYEQYF
CDR3nt: TGTGCCAGCAGTTTTCGTCTTAGCTCCTACGAGCAGTACTTC

d_gene: NA
abundance: NA
j_gene: TRBJ2-2
v_gene: TRBV5-4
CDR3aa: CASSRIGTLNAGELFF
CDR3nt: TGTGCCAGCAGTCGTATCGGGACACTTAACGCCGGGGAGCTGTTTTTT

d_gene: TRBD1
abundance: many
j_gene: TRBJ2-7
v_gene: TRBV6-5
CDR3aa: CASSYGQGVRYEQYF
CDR3nt: TGTGCCAGCAGTTACGGACAGGGGGTTCGGTACGAGCAGTACTTC

d_gene: TRBD1
abundance: many
j_gene: TRBJ2-5
v_gene: TRBV5-1
CDR3aa: CASSGAGGVETQYF
CDR3nt: TGCGCCAGCAGCGGGGCAGGGGGAGTTGAGACCCAGTACTTC

d_gene: TRBD1
abundance: few
j_gene: TRBJ1-5
v_gene: TRBV5-1
CDR3aa: CASSLTPGGPQPQHF
CDR3nt: TGCGCCAGCAGCTTGACCCCAGGGGGCCCTCAGCCCCAGCATTTT

d_gene: TRBD1
abundance: many
j_gene: TRBJ1-1
v_gene: TRBV5-1
CDR3aa: CASNRDRGMGNSEAFF
CDR3nt: TGCGCCAGCAACCGGGACAGGGGTATGGGAAACTCTGAAGCTTTCTTT

d_gene: NA
abundance: NA
j_gene: TRBJ1-5
v_gene: TRBV5-1
CDR3aa: CASSLVGGDLQPQHF
CDR3nt: TGCGCCAGCAGCTTGGTGGGCGGGGATCTACAGCCCCAGCATTTT

d_gene: NA
abundance: NA
j_gene: TRBJ1-1
v_gene: TRBV5-6
CDR3aa: CASSYIGAGVNTEAFF
CDR3nt: TGTGCCAGCAGCTACATAGGGGCGGGGGTGAACACTGAAGCTTTCTTT